Listed below are T cell receptor beta chains from one sample, sequenced in a study of CD8+ T cells in alopecia areata. The protocol was immunoSEQ multiplex PCR, while the TCRdb copy is restricted to in-frame clones and leaves out a portion. The data hold more than 90,000 clones, with around two fifths observed a single time. Sequenced material: CD4+ T cells sorted from blood. The receptors were gathered from a human donor with alopecia areata. CDR3s include the opening cysteine and the closing phenylalanine or tryptophan. D genes are given only for firm matches. Clone sizes are given selectively: once, few, many, or a class where the clone is expanded.

v_call,j_call,clone_size,d_call,cdr3_nt,cdr3_aa
TRBV5-1,TRBJ2-1,NA,NA,TGCGCCAGCAGCTACACGCAGCGCGAGCAGTTCTTC,CASSYTQREQFF
TRBV29-1,TRBJ2-6,few,NA,TGCAGCGTTTTGCAGTCAGCTGGGGCCAACGTCCTGACTTTC,CSVLQSAGANVLTF
TRBV29-1,TRBJ2-3,NA,TRBD1,TGCAGCGTCAGGTCCGGACAGGCAGGCGATACGCAGTATTTT,CSVRSGQAGDTQYF
TRBV4-3,TRBJ2-5,NA,NA,TGCGCCAGCAGCCAAGGAACGTTACAGGGAGAAGAGACCCAGTACTTC,CASSQGTLQGEETQYF
TRBV27,TRBJ1-5,NA,NA,TGTGCCAGCAGTCCACAGGGACTCAATCAGCCCCAGCATTTT,CASSPQGLNQPQHF
TRBV29-1,TRBJ2-5,NA,TRBD2,TGCAGCGCTGATCTTGTGGCTAGCGGAGAGACCCAGTACTTC,CSADLVASGETQYF
TRBV6-5,TRBJ1-2,few,NA,TGTGCCAGCAGTTATGCTTCTAACTATGGCTACACCTTC,CASSYASNYGYTF
TRBV29-1,TRBJ2-7,NA,NA,TGCAGCGTTGAATCCCGCCGGGCGGGGAGCCCATACGAGCAGTACTTC,CSVESRRAGSPYEQYF
TRBV7-2,TRBJ2-3,NA,NA,TGTGCCAGCAGCCGAAGAACGGGAGTGCCAGATACGCAGTATTTT,CASSRRTGVPDTQYF
TRBV2,TRBJ2-7,NA,NA,TGTGCCAGCAGTGCGCCCTACGAGCAGTACTTC,CASSAPYEQYF